Presented here are 6 T cell receptor beta chains from one specimen sequenced in a study of CXCR3-negative and CXCR3-positive naive CD8 T cells. Study-wide points: Higher TRB CDR3 hydrophobicity marked CXCR3-positive naive cells relative to CXCR3-negative naive cells.

The antigens of these receptors remain unknown. UMI-tagged TRB cDNA libraries were built via 5' RACE. TCRdb re-analyzed the 5' RACE reads; it lists each CDR3 protein once, without DNA. The table for this sample gives 150,000 to 160,000 distinct CDR3 sequences. The sample taken for sequencing was naive CXCR3+ CD8+ T cells from blood. Subset: CD45RO-CCR7+CD27+CD95- naive CD8+ T cells expressing CXCR3 (TNR3+). The receptor set was obtained from a human donor in good health. Some clones in this sample may be carry-over from other donors' samples.

This chain connects TRBV5-1 to TRBJ2-7; absent DNA, TCRdb's TRBD1 call cannot be checked. The CDR3 length is 14 residues. CDR1 and CDR2 (germline): SGHRS, YFSETQ. The CDR3 region is CASSLAGGIDEQYF.

The chain combines TRBV13 with TRBJ2-2; the TCRdb D gene call, TRBD1, has no DNA to confirm it. The germline V gene encodes CDR1 PRHDT and CDR2 FYEKMQ (reference sequence). The CDR3 runs 14 residues. CDR3 sequence reads: CASSSGGFTGELFF. Filled out from reference TRBV13 and TRBJ2-2, the complete variable domain reads AAGVIQSPRHLIKEKRETATLKCYPIPRHDTVYWYQQGPGQDPQFLISFYEKMQSDKGSIPDRFSAQQFSDYHSELNMSSLELGDSALYFCASSSGGFTGELFFGEGSRLTVL.

This rearrangement joins TRBV19 to TRBJ1-1; no DNA is available, so the TRBD1 call from TCRdb remains unchecked. CDR1 is LNHDA and CDR2 is SQIVND in the germline V gene (reference sequence). CDR3 size: 15 residues. The chain's CDR3 is CASSPAGAGNTEAFF.

The chain couples TRBV7-3 to TRBJ2-2; TCRdb's assignment of TRBD1 cannot be checked, as there is no DNA. Germline CDR1 and CDR2: SGHTA and FQGTGA. The CDR3 is 15 residues long. This CDR3 is CASSWGTGVTGELFF.

The chain has TRBV3-1 and TRBJ2-2. CDR1 and CDR2 from the germline V gene are LGHDT and YNNKEL (reference sequence). There are 14 residues in the CDR3. CDR3 residues: CASSQRANTGELFF. Full variable domain (rest looked up from reference TRBV3-1 and TRBJ2-2): DTAVSQTPKYLVTQMGNDKSIKCEQNLGHDTMYWYKQDSKKFLKIMFSYNNKELIINETVPNRFSPKSPDKAHLNLHINSLELGDSAVYFCASSQRANTGELFFGEGSRLTVL.

The chain is built from TRBV29-1 and TRBJ2-7; TCRdb's D call of TRBD2 is untestable without DNA. The germline CDR1 and CDR2 sequences are SQVTM and ANQGSEA. CDR3 length equals 15 residues. CDR3 amino acids: CSVESRGPSTYEQYF.